Presented here are 2 T cell receptor beta chains from one specimen sequenced in a study of cytomegalovirus exposure and HLA in healthy donors. This PCR relied on a set of 60 Vbeta primers and 13 Jbeta primers. Produced via immunoSEQ multiplex PCR; TCRdb's table is partial and in-frame only. The table has roughly 190,000 clones, around 83% seen once; the top ten hold approximately 1.6%. The sequenced material came from PBMCs. The origin of the receptors is a man aged 40-49 years in good health and CMV-seropositive.

The V gene is TRBV5-8, the J gene TRBJ2-2; 7 nucleotides line up with TRBD1. Unmatched junction bases numbered 5, after V lost 2 bases and J lost 4 bases. The germline V gene encodes CDR1 SGHTS and CDR2 YDEGEE. This CDR3 contains 15 residues. The CDR3 nucleotides are TGTGCCAGCAGCTTTACAGGGGCCTCCACCGGGGAGCTGTTTTTT. It is translated as CASSFTGASTGELFF.

The V call is TRBV5-5, the J call TRBJ2-2; unclear D gene. The CDR3 extends over 13 amino acids. Per germline, CDR1 SGHKS and CDR2 YYEKEE (reference sequence). With 4 bases removed from V and 7 bases from J, the gap between germline ends came to 11 bases. CDR3 nucleotide sequence: TGTGCCAGCAGCCCCGAACCCTACGGGGAGCTGTTTTTT. This codes for CASSPEPYGELFF.